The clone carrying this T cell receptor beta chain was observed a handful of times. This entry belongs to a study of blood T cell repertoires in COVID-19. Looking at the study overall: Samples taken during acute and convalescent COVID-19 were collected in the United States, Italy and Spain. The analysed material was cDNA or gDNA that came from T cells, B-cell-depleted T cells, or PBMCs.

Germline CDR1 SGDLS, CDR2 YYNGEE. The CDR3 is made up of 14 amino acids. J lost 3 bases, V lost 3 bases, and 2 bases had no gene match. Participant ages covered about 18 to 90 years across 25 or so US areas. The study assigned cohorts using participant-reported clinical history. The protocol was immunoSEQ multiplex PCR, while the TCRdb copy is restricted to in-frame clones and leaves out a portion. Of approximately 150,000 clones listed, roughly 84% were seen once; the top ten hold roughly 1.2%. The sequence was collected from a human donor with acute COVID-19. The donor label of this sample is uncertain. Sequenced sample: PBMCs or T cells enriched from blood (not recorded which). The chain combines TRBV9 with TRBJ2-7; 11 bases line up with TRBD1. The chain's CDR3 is CASSAGTGGYEQYF. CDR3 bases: TGTGCCAGCAGCGCCGGGACAGGGGGCTACGAGCAGTACTTC.